The clone carrying this T cell receptor beta chain has just a few counts. This specimen comes from a study of response to subunit inactivated influenza vaccine. The germline CDR1 and CDR2 sequences are MNHEY and SVGEGT. V gave up 6 bases and J gave up 12 bases; unmatched junction bases: 2. This CDR3 region has 11 residues. TCRdb reprocessed the RT-PCR reads with MiXCR, giving one entry per CDR3 protein. The sample consists of roughly 700,000 distinct CDR3 sequences, approximately 15% of them appearing once. The starting material was PBMCs from blood, obtained 14 to 15 days before vaccination. V usage is TRBV6-2 or TRBV6-3 and J usage is TRBJ2-1, with TRBD2 identical over 10 bases. This TCR derives from a man aged 45-65 years who received an inactivated influenza vaccine. CDR3 coding DNA: TGTGCCAGCAGCGGACTAGCGGCGCAGTTCTTC. This codes for CASSGLAAQFF.